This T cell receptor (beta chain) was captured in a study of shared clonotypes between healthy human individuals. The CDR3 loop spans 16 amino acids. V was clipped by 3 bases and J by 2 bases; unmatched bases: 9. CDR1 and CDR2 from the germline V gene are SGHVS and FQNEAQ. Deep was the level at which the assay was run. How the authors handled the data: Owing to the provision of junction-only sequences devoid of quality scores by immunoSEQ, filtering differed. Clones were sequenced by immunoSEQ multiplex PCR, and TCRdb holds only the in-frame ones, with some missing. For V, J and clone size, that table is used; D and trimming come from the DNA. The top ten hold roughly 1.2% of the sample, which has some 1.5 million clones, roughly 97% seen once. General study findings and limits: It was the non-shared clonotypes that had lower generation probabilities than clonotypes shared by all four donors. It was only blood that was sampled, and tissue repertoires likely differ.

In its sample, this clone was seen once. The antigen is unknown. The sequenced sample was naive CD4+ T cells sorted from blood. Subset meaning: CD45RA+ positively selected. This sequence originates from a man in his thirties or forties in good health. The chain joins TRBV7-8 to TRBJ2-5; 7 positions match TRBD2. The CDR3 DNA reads TGTGCCAGCAGCTTGATATCGGGAGGCGTTCAAGAGACCCAGTACTTC. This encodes CASSLISGGVQETQYF.